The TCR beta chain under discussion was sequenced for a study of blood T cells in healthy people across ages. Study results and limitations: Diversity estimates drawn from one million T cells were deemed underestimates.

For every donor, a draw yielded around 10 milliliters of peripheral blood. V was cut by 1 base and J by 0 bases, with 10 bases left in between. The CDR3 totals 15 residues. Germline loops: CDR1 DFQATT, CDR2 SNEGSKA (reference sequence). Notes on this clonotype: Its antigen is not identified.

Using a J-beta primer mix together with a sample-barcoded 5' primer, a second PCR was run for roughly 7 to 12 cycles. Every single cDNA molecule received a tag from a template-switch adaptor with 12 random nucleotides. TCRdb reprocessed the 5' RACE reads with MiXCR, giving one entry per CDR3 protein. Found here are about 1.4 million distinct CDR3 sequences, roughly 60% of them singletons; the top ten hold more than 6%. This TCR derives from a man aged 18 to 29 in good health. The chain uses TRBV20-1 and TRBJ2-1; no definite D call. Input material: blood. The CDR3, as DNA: TGCAGTGCTAGAGGTCGACCGGGCTCCTACAATGAGCAGTTCTTC. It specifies CSARGRPGSYNEQFF.